This TCR beta chain was sequenced for a study of PD-1 blockade in mismatch repair-deficient tumors. Study in general: All were previously treated, progressing patients with some twelve mismatch repair-deficient cancer types.

Germline V gene data show CDR1 as LNHNV and CDR2 as YYDKDF (reference sequence). CDR3 length: 12 amino acids. Between the trimmed V and J ends, which lost 0 bases and 4 bases, there was a span of 4 bases. Sequenced by immunoSEQ multiplex PCR; TCRdb stores in-frame clones only, minus some. The sample yields roughly 120,000 clones, about 90% seen once. The rearrangement links TRBV15 to TRBJ2-7; D is uncertain. This clonotype was obtained from an adult with mismatch repair-deficient cancer. Source: peripheral blood, taken roughly 67 weeks after starting pembrolizumab. The CDR3 DNA is TGTGCCACCAGCAGAGAGGGGTACGAGCAGTACTTC. Protein sequence: CATSREGYEQYF.